These T cell receptor beta chains were read from a single sample in a study of blood T cell repertoires in COVID-19. Profiling relied on immunoSEQ multiplex PCR, and the TCRdb table lists in-frame clones only, not all of them. The repertoire has around 310,000 clones, 80% to 90% of them found once; the top ten carry 5%. Sequenced sample: PBMCs or T cells enriched from blood (not recorded which). These receptor sequences come from a man aged 30 to 39 who had recovered from COVID-19. CDR3s include the opening cysteine and the closing phenylalanine or tryptophan. D genes are given only for firm matches.

d_call | j_call | v_call | cdr3_aa
NA | TRBJ2-1 | TRBV4-2 | CASSQDETAYNEQFF
NA | TRBJ2-1 | TRBV10-3 | CAISESAFEGEQFF
TRBD1 | TRBJ2-2 | TRBV7-2 | CASSLRGQGTGELFF
TRBD1 | TRBJ2-7 | TRBV18 | CASSPGTEEQYF
TRBD1 | TRBJ1-1 | TRBV4-2 | CASSQDVGQGLSTEAFF
NA | TRBJ1-5 | TRBV10-2 | CASSPTNSNQPQHF
NA | TRBJ1-2 | TRBV9 | CASSNQGLHGYTF
TRBD2 | TRBJ2-1 | TRBV5-1 | CASSAGTSPNEQFF
NA | TRBJ1-1 | TRBV14 | CASSQTPGNTEAFF
NA | TRBJ2-7 | TRBV28 | CASSLSGGAYEQYF
TRBD2 | TRBJ2-7 | TRBV27 | CASSFIAGGNEQYF
TRBD2 | TRBJ2-7 | TRBV5-4 | CASTPPERGFPYEQYF
NA | TRBJ2-4 | TRBV2 | CASSAEYIQYF
TRBD1 | TRBJ1-6 | TRBV4-1 | CASSQTPGGGYNSPLHF